The 26 T cell receptor beta chains below were found in one sample sequenced in a study of T cells in women clearing cervical HPV infection. Data came from immunoSEQ multiplex PCR; TCRdb stores just in-frame clones and leaves some out. The repertoire shows 20,000 to 30,000 clones; the top ten hold under 6.5%. Sequencing used blood buffy coat. These receptors were collected from a woman between 18 and 69 years old with a cervical HPV16 infection that either progressed to CIN3+ or cleared (not recorded which).

A word on this clone: Read sequence stops 3 residues before the CDR3 end, and the germline J gene provides the missing end. V usage is TRBV7-9 and J usage is TRBJ1-2, with a weak D call TRBD1 (5 bases). The germline V and J ends were trimmed by 1 base and 4 bases, with 10 bases remaining between them. CDR3 size: 14 residues. CDR1 is SEHNR and CDR2 is FQNEAQ in the germline V gene (reference sequence). Incomplete CDR3 DNA: TGTGCCAGCAGCTTAGTGGGGGGAGCCTATGGC. This sequence encodes CASSLVGGAYG. The whole CDR3 sequence reads CASSLVGGAYGYTF.

Turning to this clone: Read sequence stops 3 residues before the CDR3 end, and the germline J gene provides the missing end. The J gene is TRBJ2-2, the V gene TRBV7-2, with 8 bases that match TRBD2. J was trimmed by 7 bases and V by 4 bases; bases with no gene match: 5. The CDR3 sequence is 14 residues long. Germline V lookup: CDR1 SGHTA, CDR2 FQGNSA. Incomplete CDR3 DNA: TGTGCCAGCAGCTCCCGACGGGGGGGCGGGGAG. Its protein product is CASSSRRGGGE. In full, the CDR3 is CASSSRRGGGELFF.

On this clone: The observed sequence ends 3 residues before the CDR3 terminus, with the missing tail filled in from the germline J gene. This rearrangement joins TRBV7-9 to TRBJ2-3, with TRBD2 matching 11 bases. Losses at the gene ends were 6 bases for V and 6 bases for J; bases not matched to a gene: 8. The CDR3 length is 15 residues. CDR1 is SEHNR, CDR2 FQNEAQ, per germline (reference sequence). The CDR3 loop reads CASRFSGGAGDTQYF. CDR3 bases read: TGTGCCAGCAGATTTAGCGGGGGGGCCGGGGATACG.

On this clone itself: From the germline J gene comes the end of the CDR3, since the read stops 3 residues before it. The chain links TRBV2 to TRBJ1-6, with 7 bases aligning to TRBD1. J was trimmed by 7 bases and V by 6 bases; bases with no gene match: 6. The length of the CDR3 is 14 residues. The germline V gene has CDR1 SNHLY and CDR2 FYNNEI. The sequenced CDR3 bases are TGTGCCAGCAGAGCGACAGGGAGCAATTCACCC. Translated: CASRATGSNSP. The CDR3 as a whole reads CASRATGSNSPLHF. Supplemented by reference TRBV2 and TRBJ1-6, the full variable domain reads EPEVTQTPSHQVTQMGQEVILRCVPISNHLYFYWYRQILGQKVEFLVSFYNNEISEKSEIFDDQFSVERPDGSNFTLKIRSTKLEDSAMYFCASRATGSNSPLHFGNGTRLTVT.

Of note for this clone: Sequencing ends 3 residues short of the CDR3 end; the germline J gene provides the rest. V gene TRBV7-9 combines with J gene TRBJ2-1; D is unresolved. V gave up 5 bases and J gave up 2 bases, with 10 bases separating them. This CDR3 is built from 14 residues. Germline values: CDR1 SEHNR, CDR2 FQNEAQ (reference sequence). The CDR3 sequence is CASSNPITYNEQFF. Partial CDR3 DNA: TGTGCCAGCAGCAATCCTATTACCTACAATGAG.

Comment on this clone: The read ends 3 residues early relative to the CDR3; the germline J gene fills the gap. This same CDR3 is encoded by further DNA sequences in the sample. This rearrangement joins TRBV7-6 to TRBJ1-3, with D perhaps TRBD1 (5 bases). This CDR3 is 12 amino acids long. Germline V gives CDR1 SGHVS, CDR2 FNYEAQ. With 5 bases removed from V and 7 bases from J, the gap between germline ends came to 9 bases. CDR3: CASSVNRNTIYF. The CDR3 bases that were read are TGTGCCAGCAGCGTAAACAGGAACACC.

About this clone itself: The read ends 3 residues shy of where the CDR3 ends; the end is completed using the germline J gene. The rearrangement uses TRBV14 and TRBJ2-2; 7 bases agree with TRBD1. The V gene's germline CDR1 is SGHDN and CDR2 FVKESK. The CDR3 consists of 17 residues. The junction had 11 bases not matched to a gene; V was cut back by 5 bases and J by 2 bases. The CDR3 loop reads CASSARTGSLNTGELFF. CDR3 DNA, as far as it was read: TGTGCCAGCAGCGCCCGGACAGGCTCCCTTAACACCGGGGAG. Filled out from reference TRBV14 and TRBJ2-2, the complete variable domain reads EAGVTQFPSHSVIEKGQTVTLRCDPISGHDNLYWYRRVMGKEIKFLLHFVKESKQDESGMPNNRFLAERTGGTYSTLKVQPAELEDSGVYFCASSARTGSLNTGELFFGEGSRLTVL.

Concerning this clone itself: The sequenced fragment ends 3 residues before the CDR3 boundary, so the rest is inferred from the germline J gene. The J gene is TRBJ2-1, the V gene TRBV18; D remains unclear. This CDR3 is 15 amino acids long. CDR1 KGHSH and CDR2 LQKENI come from the germline V gene. The germline V and J ends were trimmed by 2 bases and 5 bases, with 13 bases remaining between them. The sequenced part of the CDR3 DNA is TGTGCCAGCTCACCAGGGCTCCTCCCGAACAATGAG. This gives the protein CASSPGLLPNNE. The entire CDR3 reads CASSPGLLPNNEQFF.

Comment on this clone: The read finishes 3 residues shy of the CDR3 end, and the germline J gene is used to complete it. V gene TRBV7-6 combines with J gene TRBJ1-4; 10 positions agree with TRBD1. Losses at the gene ends were 2 bases for V and 8 bases for J; bases not matched to a gene: 5. This CDR3 comprises 15 residues. Germline CDR1 is SGHVS and CDR2 is FNYEAQ. The DNA read from the CDR3 is TGTGCCAGCAGCTTACCCGGACAGGGGGGCGAAAAA. Protein: CASSLPGQGGEK. The entire CDR3 protein reads CASSLPGQGGEKLFF.

Notes on this clone: The read stops 3 residues short of the end of the CDR3; the missing end is completed from the germline J gene. The chain couples TRBV28 to TRBJ2-7; D is unresolved. The CDR3 contains 12 residues. The V end lost 3 bases, the J end lost 4 bases, and 7 bases lay between the germline ends. CDR1 is MDHEN and CDR2 is SYDVKM in the germline V gene. CDR3 in amino acids: CASSLNKYEQYF. The sequenced CDR3 bases are TGTGCCAGCAGTTTGAACAAATACGAG.

As concerns this clone: Sequencing ends 3 residues short of the CDR3 end; the germline J gene provides the rest. The rearrangement uses TRBV4-1 and TRBJ2-1, with D tentatively TRBD1 (6 bases). The germline CDR1 and CDR2 sequences are MGHRA and YSYEKL. This CDR3 contains 14 residues. The ends were cut back, 3 bases at V and 4 bases at J, with 10 bases in the middle. CDR3 bases read: TGCGCCAGCAGCCACGGGACACGATACAATGAG. This sequence encodes CASSHGTRYNE. The full CDR3 protein is CASSHGTRYNEQFF.

Comments on this clone: Sequencing ends 3 residues short of the CDR3 end; the germline J gene provides the rest. This rearrangement joins TRBV7-7 to TRBJ2-1, with TRBD1 matching 7 bases. The CDR3 length is 17 residues. V trimming: 5 bases; J trimming: 5 bases; junction bases outside the gene matches: 15. Germline lookup yields CDR1 SSHAT and CDR2 FNYEAQ (reference sequence). This CDR3 is CASSPTPDRERHNEQFF. The sequenced part of the CDR3 DNA is TGTGCCAGCAGCCCGACACCTGACAGGGAGAGGCACAATGAG.

For this clone: Read data end 3 residues before the CDR3 end; the end is taken from the germline J gene. Other DNA variants within this sample encode the same CDR3. This chain joins TRBV19 and TRBJ2-7; 7 bases map to TRBD1. This CDR3 has 14 amino acids. Losses at the gene ends were 4 bases for V and 6 bases for J; bases not matched to a gene: 9. Germline V gene sequence: CDR1 LNHDA, CDR2 SQIVND (reference sequence). The CDR3: CASSTVTGAGEQYF. The DNA read from the CDR3 is TGTGCCAGTAGTACCGTCACAGGGGCGGGCGAG.

About this clone: The missing CDR3 end, 3 residues past where the read stops, is filled in from the germline J gene. The chain employs TRBV5-1 and TRBJ1-2; 8 nucleotides match TRBD1. V lost 2 bases to trimming and J lost 3 bases; unmatched junction nucleotides: 9. In germline, CDR1 is SGHRS, CDR2 YFSETQ. The CDR3 extends over 16 amino acids. Partial CDR3 DNA: TGCGCCAGCAGCTTATCCGGGACAGGATTCTACTATGGC. Translation gives CASSLSGTGFYYG. The full-length CDR3 reads as CASSLSGTGFYYGYTF.

The CDR3: CASSFGGGTDTQYF. The sequenced part of the CDR3 DNA is TGTGCCAGCAGCTTCGGAGGGGGCACAGATACG. V usage is TRBV7-9 and J usage is TRBJ2-3, with TRBD2 as a possible D gene (6 bases). Read sequence stops 3 residues before the CDR3 end, and the germline J gene provides the missing end. The CDR3 has 14 residues. CDR1 SEHNR and CDR2 FQNEAQ come from the germline V gene (reference sequence). The V gene lost 3 bases and the J gene lost 1 base, with 8 bases spanning the gap.

Concerning this clone itself: Coverage ceases 3 residues before the CDR3 finishes, and the germline J gene fills in the end. Within the sample, other DNA sequences also encode this same CDR3. The chain links TRBV2 to TRBJ2-1; D is unclear. Trimming removed 4 bases at V and 9 bases at J, with 10 bases between. The CDR3 is 12 residues long. The germline V gene encodes CDR1 SNHLY and CDR2 FYNNEI. The CDR3 bases that were read are TGTGCCAGCAGTGTGGGCAGGAGTGAG. Its protein product is CASSVGRSE. The full CDR3 reads CASSVGRSEQFF. Drawing the rest from reference TRBV2 and TRBJ2-1, the complete variable domain is EPEVTQTPSHQVTQMGQEVILRCVPISNHLYFYWYRQILGQKVEFLVSFYNNEISEKSEIFDDQFSVERPDGSNFTLKIRSTKLEDSAMYFCASSVGRSEQFFGPGTRLTVL.

In the case of this clone: The read falls 3 residues short of the CDR3 end, and the missing part is taken from the germline J gene. V usage is TRBV11-3 and J usage is TRBJ1-2; D may be TRBD1 (5 bases). There are 15 residues in the CDR3. Germline assignment: CDR1 SGHNT and CDR2 YENEEA. CDR3 residues: CASSLGQGVEETYTF. The sequenced CDR3 bases are TGTGCCAGCAGCTTAGGGCAGGGAGTGGAAGAGACC.

A word on this clone: The read terminates 3 residues before the CDR3 end, so the remaining end is supplied by the germline J gene. The chain employs TRBV12-3 or TRBV12-4 and TRBJ2-1; possible D gene TRBD2, 5 bases. This CDR3 region has 13 residues. Trimming left V 3 bases short and J 9 bases short, with 12 bases between. The sequenced part of the CDR3 DNA is TGTGCCAGCAGTTTGGGTCTGGCGGGTGAG. Amino acid sequence: CASSLGLAGE. The entire CDR3 sequence reads CASSLGLAGEQFF.

On this clone: The CDR3 is cut off 3 residues early in the read; its end comes from the germline J gene. V usage is TRBV5-4 and J usage is TRBJ2-3, with a possible D match to TRBD2 (5 bases). Germline values: CDR1 SGHNT, CDR2 YYREEE (reference sequence). Trimming shortened V by 4 bases and J by 5 bases, and 17 bases separated the two germline ends. This CDR3 spans 15 amino acids. Partial CDR3 DNA: TGTGCCAGCAGCCCACGGGTCTTCGGGGAAGATACG. It encodes CASSPRVFGEDT. The entire CDR3 protein is CASSPRVFGEDTQYF.

CDR3 bases read: TGTGCCAGCAGACCTACTAGCGGGAGG. It encodes CASRPTSGR. The CDR3, in full, reads CASRPTSGRIYF. The V and J genes are TRBV11-1 and TRBJ1-3, with D unclear. The read terminates 3 residues before the CDR3 end, so the remaining end is supplied by the germline J gene. Germline CDR1 and CDR2: SGHAT and FQDESV (reference sequence). The length of the CDR3 is 12 residues.

The CDR3 loop reads CASTGSRPQPQHF. The CDR3 DNA, read in part, is TGTGCCAGTACCGGGTCCCGGCCTCAGCCC. The chain carries TRBV19 and TRBJ1-5, with unresolved D. The sequenced fragment ends 3 residues before the CDR3 boundary, so the rest is inferred from the germline J gene. V was pared by 7 bases and J by 6 bases, with 13 bases between. This CDR3 has 13 amino acids. Per germline, CDR1 LNHDA and CDR2 SQIVND (reference sequence). Full variable domain (missing parts from reference TRBV19 and TRBJ1-5): DGGITQSPKYLFRKEGQNVTLSCEQNLNHDAMYWYRQDPGQGLRLIYYSQIVNDFQKGDIAEGYSVSREKKESFPLTVTSAQKNPTAFYLCASTGSRPQPQHFGDGTRLSIL.

With regard to this clone: Read coverage stops 3 residues before the CDR3 terminus; the germline J gene supplies the remainder. The V and J genes are TRBV9 and TRBJ2-1; perhaps TRBD2 as D (7 bases). This CDR3 comprises 15 residues. Between the trimmed V and J ends, which lost 2 bases and 3 bases, there was a span of 12 bases. Per germline, CDR1 SGDLS and CDR2 YYNGEE. CDR3 protein: CASSVKGEGYNEQFF. The covered CDR3 bases are TGTGCCAGCAGCGTTAAGGGGGAGGGCTACAATGAG.

Regarding this clone: Sequencing ends 3 residues short of the CDR3 end; the germline J gene provides the rest. The rearrangement joins TRBV6-4 to TRBJ2-2; TRBD2 might be the D (6 bases). Germline CDR1 MRHNA, CDR2 SNTAGT. The CDR3 consists of 13 residues. The germline V and J ends were trimmed by 8 bases and 6 bases, with 13 bases remaining between them. The DNA read from the CDR3 is TGTGCCAGCTCACGGACTATATCCGGGGAG. Amino acids: CASSRTISGE. The complete CDR3 sequence is CASSRTISGELFF.

In the case of this clone: Coverage ceases 3 residues before the CDR3 finishes, and the germline J gene fills in the end. V gene TRBV7-9 combines with J gene TRBJ1-1, with a tentative D call TRBD1 (5 bases). CDR3 length: 15 residues. Per germline, CDR1 SEHNR and CDR2 FQNEAQ (reference sequence). The CDR3: CASSYSGASSYEAFF. The CDR3 bases that were read are TGTGCCAGCAGTTACAGCGGGGCCAGCTCCTACGAG.

As regards this clone: The read stops 3 residues short of the end of the CDR3; the missing end is completed from the germline J gene. The rearrangement joins TRBV5-1 to TRBJ2-5; 8 nucleotides match TRBD1. Germline CDR1 reads SGHRS; CDR2 reads YFSETQ. With 4 bases clipped from V and 5 bases from J, the junction kept 10 bases outside the gene matches. CDR3 length: 15 residues. CDR3 bases read: TGCGCCAGCAGCCCTGGGCAGGGGGCTGCGGAGACC. The encoded protein is CASSPGQGAAET. The full CDR3 reads CASSPGQGAAETQYF. Variable domain in full (rest from reference TRBV5-1 and TRBJ2-5): KAGVTQTPRYLIKTRGQQVTLSCSPISGHRSVSWYQQTPGQGLQFLFEYFSETQRNKGNFPGRFSGRQFSNSRSEMNVSTLELGDSALYLCASSPGQGAAETQYFGPGTRLLVL.

About this clone: The read ends 3 residues before the CDR3 terminus; that terminus is restored from the germline J gene. The V call is TRBV19, the J call TRBJ1-2, with 7 nucleotides matching TRBD1. CDR3 length equals 11 residues. CDR1 and CDR2 from the germline V gene are LNHDA and SQIVND (reference sequence). The CDR3: CASRTGGGYTF. Incomplete CDR3 DNA: TGTGCCAGTCGGACAGGAGGGGGC. Variable domain in full (rest from reference TRBV19 and TRBJ1-2): DGGITQSPKYLFRKEGQNVTLSCEQNLNHDAMYWYRQDPGQGLRLIYYSQIVNDFQKGDIAEGYSVSREKKESFPLTVTSAQKNPTAFYLCASRTGGGYTFGSGTRLTVV.